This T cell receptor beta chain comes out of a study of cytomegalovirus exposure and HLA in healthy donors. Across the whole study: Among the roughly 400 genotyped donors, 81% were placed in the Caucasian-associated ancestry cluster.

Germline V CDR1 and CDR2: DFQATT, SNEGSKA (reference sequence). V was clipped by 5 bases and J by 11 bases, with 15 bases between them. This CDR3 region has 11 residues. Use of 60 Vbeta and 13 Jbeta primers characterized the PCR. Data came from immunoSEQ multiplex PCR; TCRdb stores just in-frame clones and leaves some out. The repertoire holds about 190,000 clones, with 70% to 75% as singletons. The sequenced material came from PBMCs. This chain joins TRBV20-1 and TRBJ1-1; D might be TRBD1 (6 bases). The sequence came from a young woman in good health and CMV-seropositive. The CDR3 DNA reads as TGCAGTGCTGCCCTCCAGGGGAACGCTTTCTTT. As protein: CSAALQGNAFF.